The 3 T cell receptor beta chains reported below all come from one sample, sequenced in a study of cytomegalovirus exposure and HLA in healthy donors. 60 Vbeta and 13 Jbeta primers were used in PCR. Generated by immunoSEQ multiplex PCR, the TCRdb table keeps only in-frame clones and is missing some. The data show some 190,000 clones, roughly 90% seen once. Sequenced: PBMCs. The origin of the receptors is a woman in her twenties or thirties in good health and CMV-seronegative.

V gene TRBV19 combines with J gene TRBJ2-3; 12 nucleotides line up with TRBD2. The CDR3 contains 16 residues. The germline CDR1 and CDR2 sequences are LNHDA and SQIVND (reference sequence). Trimming removed 5 bases from V and 7 bases from J; junction bases left unmatched: 10. The CDR3 region is CASSGKLAGGTHTQYF. As DNA, the CDR3 is TGTGCCAGTAGTGGGAAACTAGCGGGAGGTACTCATACGCAGTATTTT.

The chain employs TRBV5-1 and TRBJ2-5; D might be TRBD1 (5 bases). The germline V gene encodes CDR1 SGHRS and CDR2 YFSETQ. V lost 0 bases, J lost 0 bases, and 12 bases lay in between. The CDR3 runs to 16 residues. For the CDR3, the DNA is TGCGCCAGCAGCTTGGGTCAGGGTGGGTACCAAGAGACCCAGTACTTC. Its translation is CASSLGQGGYQETQYF.

CDR3 loop: CASSQVLAGGSYNEQFF. The DNA of the CDR3 is TGCGCCAGCAGCCAAGTCCTAGCGGGAGGTTCTTACAATGAGCAGTTCTTC. The chain carries TRBV4-1 and TRBJ2-1; 11 nucleotides line up with TRBD2. V gave up 1 base and J gave up 4 bases; unmatched junction bases: 6. Germline CDR1 reads MGHRA; CDR2 reads YSYEKL. The CDR3 totals 17 residues.